This entry lists 20 T cell receptor beta chains sequenced from one sample in a study of OX40 agonist ivuxolimab in advanced cancers. Some clones are missing from TCRdb's copy, which holds only in-frame ones; the method was immunoSEQ multiplex PCR. The sample shows 75,000 to 100,000 clones, 80% to 90% of them seen only once. The starting material was CD4+ or CD8+ T cells sorted from blood, obtained in a trial of the OX40 agonist ivuxolimab. These receptors came from an adult with an advanced solid tumor such as melanoma, head and neck, liver or kidney cancer.

CDR3 protein: CASSHGYEQYF. CDR3 sequence (DNA): TGTGCCAGCAGCCACGGCTACGAGCAGTACTTC. The J gene is TRBJ2-7, the V gene TRBV14; no firm D call. This CDR3 spans 11 amino acids. Germline CDR1 and CDR2: SGHDN and FVKESK. Trimming stripped 3 bases from V and 3 bases from J, with 3 bases between. The full variable domain, its missing parts supplied by reference TRBV14 and TRBJ2-7, is EAGVTQFPSHSVIEKGQTVTLRCDPISGHDNLYWYRRVMGKEIKFLLHFVKESKQDESGMPNNRFLAERTGGTYSTLKVQPAELEDSGVYFCASSHGYEQYFGPGTRLTVT.

The chain joins TRBV5-1 to TRBJ2-2; 8 positions agree with TRBD2. The CDR3 extends over 14 amino acids. Germline CDR1 is SGHRS and CDR2 is YFSETQ. The V gene end was trimmed by 3 bases and the J gene end by 4 bases; junction bases not matched to a gene: 2. CDR3 coding DNA: TGCGCCAGCAGCTGGACTAGCAGCACCGGGGAGCTGTTTTTT. It encodes CASSWTSSTGELFF.

The J gene is TRBJ2-6, the V gene TRBV5-4; perhaps TRBD2 as D (6 bases). The V gene lost 4 bases and the J gene lost 2 bases, with 13 bases spanning the gap. The germline V gene has CDR1 SGHNT and CDR2 YYREEE (reference sequence). This CDR3 has 16 residues. The CDR3, as DNA: TGTGCCAGCAGCGGGGGAGGCGGCACTGGGGCCAACGTCCTGACTTTC. Translating gives CASSGGGGTGANVLTF.

In nucleotides, the CDR3 is TGTGCCAGCAGCCTCTCGGAAGTCGACAATGAGCAGTTCTTC. Protein: CASSLSEVDNEQFF. The chain joins TRBV7-8 to TRBJ2-1, with D hard to call. V gave up 5 bases and J gave up 5 bases, with 13 bases separating them. Germline V gives CDR1 SGHVS, CDR2 FQNEAQ. This CDR3 contains 14 residues.

V is TRBV5-1 and J is TRBJ2-7; the match to TRBD1 covers 9 bases. After removal of 4 bases from V and 6 bases from J, the junction contained 8 bases not matched to a gene. CDR1 is SGHRS and CDR2 is YFSETQ in the germline V gene. The CDR3 runs 14 residues. The CDR3 sequence: CASSQQTGGSEQYF. CDR3 nucleotide sequence: TGCGCCAGCAGCCAACAGACAGGGGGGTCCGAGCAGTACTTC.

The chain links TRBV2 to TRBJ2-5; 8 positions match TRBD2. The CDR3 spans 15 residues. CDR1 is SNHLY and CDR2 is FYNNEI in the germline V gene. Trimming removed 4 bases from V and 4 bases from J; junction bases left unmatched: 8. This CDR3 is CASSVNSGTRETQYF. The CDR3 coding sequence is TGTGCCAGCAGTGTCAATAGCGGGACTAGAGAGACCCAGTACTTC. Full variable domain (remainder filled in from reference TRBV2 and TRBJ2-5): EPEVTQTPSHQVTQMGQEVILRCVPISNHLYFYWYRQILGQKVEFLVSFYNNEISEKSEIFDDQFSVERPDGSNFTLKIRSTKLEDSAMYFCASSVNSGTRETQYFGPGTRLLVL.

V is TRBV6-5 and J is TRBJ1-5; D unclear. Germline V lookup: CDR1 MNHEY, CDR2 SVGAGI. The V end was cut by 7 bases, the J end by 0 bases, with 13 bases between. The CDR3 totals 15 residues. The DNA of the CDR3 is TGTGCCAGCAATATAGGGATGAATAGCAATCAGCCCCAGCATTTT. It yields the protein CASNIGMNSNQPQHF.

The chain carries TRBV19 and TRBJ2-7; D might be TRBD1 (6 bases). The CDR3 has 18 amino acids. Germline-derived CDR1 and CDR2 are LNHDA and SQIVND (reference sequence). Trimming shortened V by 2 bases and J by 3 bases, and 23 bases separated the two germline ends. The CDR3 is CASSISRPGQGRGYEQYF. DNA for the CDR3: TGTGCCAGTAGTATATCCCGCCCAGGCCAGGGGAGAGGCTACGAGCAGTACTTC.

The V call is TRBV7-2, the J call TRBJ1-5, with D unclear. Trimming cost V 5 bases and J 8 bases, with 10 bases left between them. The CDR3 has 12 amino acids. Germline values: CDR1 SGHTA, CDR2 FQGNSA. The chain's CDR3 is CASSRSWEPQHF. CDR3 DNA sequence: TGTGCCAGCAGCCGCAGCTGGGAGCCCCAGCATTTT.

This clone was picked up one time. The V and J genes are TRBV2 and TRBJ2-1, with 9 bases identical to TRBD2. J lost 8 bases, V lost 6 bases, and 8 bases had no gene match. Germline V gives CDR1 SNHLY, CDR2 FYNNEI. The CDR3 has 14 residues. CDR3 in DNA: TGTGCCAGCAGGGGGGGACTAGCTGTAGATGAGCAGTTCTTC. Residues: CASRGGLAVDEQFF.

The chain employs TRBV28 and TRBJ2-7, with D unresolved. Between the trimmed V and J ends, which lost 3 bases and 3 bases, there was a span of 3 bases. The CDR3 contains 11 residues. Germline V gene lookup returns CDR1 MDHEN and CDR2 SYDVKM. CDR3 DNA: TGTGCCAGCAGTTTGGGCTACGAGCAGTACTTC. Its translation is CASSLGYEQYF.

This chain connects TRBV6-5 to TRBJ1-1, with TRBD1 matching 7 bases. CDR3 length equals 13 residues. In germline, CDR1 is MNHEY, CDR2 SVGAGI. The V and J ends lost 5 bases and 7 bases, in that order; junction bases with no gene match: 7. DNA for the CDR3: TGTGCCAGCAGTCCCCAAGGGACAGTTGAAGCTTTCTTT. Translating it yields CASSPQGTVEAFF.

This chain links TRBV27 with TRBJ1-1, with TRBD1 matching over 8 bases. The CDR3 has 16 amino acids. V was clipped by 4 bases and J by 9 bases; unmatched bases: 16. The germline V gene has CDR1 MNHEY and CDR2 SMNVEV (reference sequence). The CDR3 region has the DNA TGTGCCAGCAGTTCGATGACAGGGGCCCTATTGTCGAAAGCTTTCTTT. Translation: CASSSMTGALLSKAFF.

This clone appeared a few times. The chain has TRBV6-5 and TRBJ1-4; D not resolved. This CDR3 has 15 residues. Per the germline V gene, CDR1 is MNHEY and CDR2 is SVGAGI. The germline V and J ends were trimmed by 8 bases and 8 bases, with 21 bases remaining between them. CDR3 sequence (DNA): TGTGCCAGCGGGGAGCTTGGATCGACGAAAGAAAAACTGTTTTTT. Protein product: CASGELGSTKEKLFF.

V gene TRBV30 combines with J gene TRBJ2-1; maybe TRBD1 (5 bases). V was trimmed by 2 bases and J by 0 bases, leaving 14 bases between them. The CDR3 runs to 16 residues. CDR1 GTSNPN and CDR2 SVGIG come from the germline V gene (reference sequence). The CDR3 sequence: CAWSTPDISSYNEQFF. The CDR3 DNA is TGTGCCTGGAGTACCCCGGACATAAGCTCCTACAATGAGCAGTTCTTC.

This clone was seen only a few times. The chain joins TRBV2 to TRBJ1-1, with D unresolved. The CDR3 has 14 residues. V shed 0 bases and J shed 2 bases, with 7 bases lying between them. Germline values: CDR1 SNHLY, CDR2 FYNNEI. The CDR3, as DNA: TGTGCCAGCAGTGAAGCGGGATACAACACTGAAGCTTTCTTT. This sequence encodes CASSEAGYNTEAFF.

V usage is TRBV28 and J usage is TRBJ2-5, with D hard to call. Trimming took off 7 bases at V and 5 bases at J, with 11 bases between the two ends. This CDR3 is 12 amino acids long. Germline assignment: CDR1 MDHEN and CDR2 SYDVKM. The CDR3 loop is CASTVGRETQYF. The DNA of the CDR3 is TGTGCCAGCACGGTGGGCCGTGAGACCCAGTACTTC.

This chain joins TRBV2 and TRBJ2-3; D is unclear. The CDR3 covers 15 residues. V shed 4 bases and J shed 3 bases, with 14 bases lying between them. CDR1 SNHLY and CDR2 FYNNEI come from the germline V gene. DNA of the CDR3: TGTGCCAGCAGTGTTTATTCGCCAAGGACAGATACGCAGTATTTT. Translation gives CASSVYSPRTDTQYF.

The rearrangement joins TRBV10-3 to TRBJ2-5; D is unclear. The CDR3 runs to 11 residues. Germline values: CDR1 ENHRY, CDR2 SYGVKD. The V end lost 6 bases, the J end lost 2 bases, and 4 bases lay between the germline ends. CDR3 nucleotides: TGTGCCATCAGGGGGCAAGAGACCCAGTACTTC. Amino acid sequence: CAIRGQETQYF.

This clone was seen a single time. Here the CDR3 DNA reads TGCGCCAGTTTCGACAGGGGGCGATCCTACGAGCAGTACTTC. It encodes CASFDRGRSYEQYF. The chain joins TRBV5-1 to TRBJ2-7; 10 nucleotides line up with TRBD1. Germline V gene data show CDR1 as SGHRS and CDR2 as YFSETQ. The CDR3 is made up of 14 amino acids. Trimming removed 8 bases from V and 1 base from J; junction bases left unmatched: 6.